The present TCR beta chain was sequenced within a study of blood T cell repertoires in COVID-19. This CDR3 spans 15 amino acids. The junction had 8 bases not matched to a gene; V was cut back by 4 bases and J by 6 bases. The germline CDR1 and CDR2 sequences are MNHEY and SVGAGI. The method was immunoSEQ multiplex PCR; TCRdb's version includes in-frame clones alone and lacks a portion of them. The sample has tens of thousands of clones; around 88% are singletons. Sequencing input: peripheral blood. The receptor was isolated from a human donor in a cohort sampled during active COVID-19. This sequence joins TRBV6-5 and TRBJ2-1; 8 positions match TRBD1. CDR3 loop: CASSSRTGRANEQFF. DNA for the CDR3: TGTGCCAGCAGTTCGCGGACAGGGCGGGCCAATGAGCAGTTCTTC.